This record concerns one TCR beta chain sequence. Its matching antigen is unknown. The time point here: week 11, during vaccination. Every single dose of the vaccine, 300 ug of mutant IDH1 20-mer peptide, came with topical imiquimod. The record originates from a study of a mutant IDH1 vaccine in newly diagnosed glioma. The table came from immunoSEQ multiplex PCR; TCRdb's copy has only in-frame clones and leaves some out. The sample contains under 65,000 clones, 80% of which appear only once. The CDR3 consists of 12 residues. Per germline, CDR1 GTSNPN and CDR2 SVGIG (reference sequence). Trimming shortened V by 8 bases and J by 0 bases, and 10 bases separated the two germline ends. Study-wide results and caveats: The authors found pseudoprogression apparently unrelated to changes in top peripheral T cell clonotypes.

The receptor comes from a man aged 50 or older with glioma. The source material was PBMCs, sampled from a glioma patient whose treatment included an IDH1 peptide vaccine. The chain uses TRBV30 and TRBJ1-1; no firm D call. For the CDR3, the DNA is TGTGCCGTTCGGGGTCTGAACACTGAAGCTTTCTTT. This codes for CAVRGLNTEAFF.